This T cell receptor beta chain originates from a study of metastatic and nonmetastatic thyroid tumors. Study summary: Where malignant and benign thyroid patients were concerned, repertoires were compared across blood and tumor or nodule tissue. Regarding the study as a whole: Malignant thyroid tumors reportedly had TCR beta diversity that was significantly higher than in benign nodules, in blood and tumor.

The CDR3 is made up of 15 amino acids. Germline V gene sequence: CDR1 MNHEY, CDR2 SMNVEV (reference sequence). V was pared by 0 bases and J by 5 bases, with 10 bases between. Each patient went into thyroid surgery without having received any treatment. This clone was found a few times. Antigen specificity is unknown. In the authors' methods: Differences in CDR3 between clinicopathological groups were drawn on to build a classifier intended to discriminate distant-metastatic papillary thyroid cancer patients. TCRdb re-called the PCR reads through MiXCR. For this entry, the V and J calls and clone size follow TCRdb and not the study's own pipeline. Counted here are about 12,000 clones, 30% to 35% occurring once; the ten biggest clones make up approximately 12%.

This chain links TRBV27 with TRBJ1-4, with D hard to call. The material sequenced was tumor tissue. The origin of this receptor is a female donor with papillary thyroid cancer or a benign thyroid nodule (not recorded which). Some clones in this sample may be carry-over from other donors' samples. CDR3 in amino acids: CASSLSRMVNEKLFF. DNA for the CDR3: TGTGCCAGCAGTTTATCGCGCATGGTGAATGAAAAACTGTTTTTT.